What follows describes a single T cell receptor (beta chain). The data were obtained in a study of control samples from healthy donors and cancer patients. TCRdb keeps only in-frame clones here, not all; method: immunoSEQ multiplex PCR. The repertoire consists of some 120,000 clones, with 87% occurring once and the leading ten covering less than 9.5%. The sample taken for sequencing was blood. The TCR originated in a man aged 40-49 years in good health.

The CDR3 spells CASSRQDSTTGANVLTF. CDR3 DNA sequence: TGCGCCAGCAGCCGCCAGGACAGCACTACTGGGGCCAACGTCCTGACTTTC. The rearrangement uses TRBV5-1 and TRBJ2-6, with D tentatively TRBD1 (6 bases). The germline CDR1 and CDR2 sequences are SGHRS and YFSETQ. With 4 bases removed from V and 2 bases from J, the gap between germline ends came to 16 bases. This CDR3 comprises 17 residues.